The T cell receptor beta chain described here comes from a study of response to subunit inactivated influenza vaccine. Study-level points and caveats: Only a handful of new T cells, the authors suggested, are recruited with each seasonal influenza vaccination.

TCRdb analysed the RT-PCR reads with MiXCR anew, one entry per CDR3 protein. Of over 150,000 distinct CDR3 sequences in the sample, approximately 11% are singletons; the top ten hold roughly 36%. Points on this clonotype: Its antigen is unidentified.

The V gene's germline CDR1 is SGHVS and CDR2 FNYEAQ. Trimming shortened V by 0 bases and J by 6 bases, and 8 bases separated the two germline ends. The CDR3 has 14 amino acids. The V gene is TRBV7-6, the J gene TRBJ2-2, with D possibly called TRBD1 or TRBD2 (5 bases each). This TCR was recovered from a man in his fifties or sixties who received an inactivated influenza vaccine. The sample consisted of CD8+ T cells sorted from PBMCs, taken roughly 24 months after vaccination. In nucleotides, the CDR3 is TGTGCCAGCAGCTTAGCAGGGGACGCCGGGGAGCTGTTTTTT. Its protein is CASSLAGDAGELFF.